The rows below give T cell receptor beta chains drawn from one sample of a study of cytomegalovirus exposure and HLA in healthy donors. Here immunoSEQ multiplex PCR was the method, and the copy in TCRdb shows in-frame clones only, minus some. Of around 200,000 clones listed, roughly 80% were seen once; the top ten hold 2.5% to 3.5%. The sequencing sample was made of PBMCs. The receptors derive from a woman between 18 and 30 years old in good health and CMV-seropositive. Both conserved end residues are part of each CDR3. The D gene is left open where the match is weak. Rows give clone size only sometimes, using once, few, many, or a class for an expanded clone.

v_call	clone_size	cdr3_length	j_call	d_call	cdr3_nt	cdr3_aa
TRBV5-1	NA	16	TRBJ2-2	TRBD1	TGCGCCAGCAGCCCGGGGACAGGGCCAAAGTCCGGGGAGCTGTTTTTT	CASSPGTGPKSGELFF
TRBV5-4	once	16	TRBJ1-2	NA	TGTGCCAGCAGCTTGGCCGGAGTAACTCCAAACTATGGCTACACCTTC	CASSLAGVTPNYGYTF
TRBV5-5	few	15	TRBJ2-2	NA	TGTGCCAGCAGCTTGACCAGGGCGGTCACCGGGGAGCTGTTTTTT	CASSLTRAVTGELFF
TRBV5-1	NA	14	TRBJ2-1	NA	TGCGCCAGCAGCTTGGACGAGACCTACAATGAGCAGTTCTTC	CASSLDETYNEQFF
TRBV6-1	NA	14	TRBJ1-5	NA	TGTGCGAGCCGAGCCGGGGGGAGCAATCAGCCCCAGCATTTT	CASRAGGSNQPQHF
TRBV19	NA	15	TRBJ2-1	TRBD2	TGTGCCAGTAGTATCCTGCGGGGGGAACTCAATGAGCAGTTCTTC	CASSILRGELNEQFF
TRBV6-6	NA	14	TRBJ2-2	NA	TGTGCCAGCCGGACGGTGGGGAGGACCGGGGAGCTGTTTTTT	CASRTVGRTGELFF
TRBV7-2	NA	18	TRBJ2-1	TRBD1	TGTGCCAGCAGCTTAGCGGGGACAGGGTGGAGTATTAGTAATGAGCAGTTCTTC	CASSLAGTGWSISNEQFF
TRBV2	NA	13	TRBJ1-2	NA	TGTGCCAGCAGTGAAGCGCGAAGCTATGGCTACACCTTC	CASSEARSYGYTF
TRBV6-5	NA	12	TRBJ2-5	NA	TGTGCCAGCAGTTGGGGGGACGGGACCCAGTACTTC	CASSWGDGTQYF